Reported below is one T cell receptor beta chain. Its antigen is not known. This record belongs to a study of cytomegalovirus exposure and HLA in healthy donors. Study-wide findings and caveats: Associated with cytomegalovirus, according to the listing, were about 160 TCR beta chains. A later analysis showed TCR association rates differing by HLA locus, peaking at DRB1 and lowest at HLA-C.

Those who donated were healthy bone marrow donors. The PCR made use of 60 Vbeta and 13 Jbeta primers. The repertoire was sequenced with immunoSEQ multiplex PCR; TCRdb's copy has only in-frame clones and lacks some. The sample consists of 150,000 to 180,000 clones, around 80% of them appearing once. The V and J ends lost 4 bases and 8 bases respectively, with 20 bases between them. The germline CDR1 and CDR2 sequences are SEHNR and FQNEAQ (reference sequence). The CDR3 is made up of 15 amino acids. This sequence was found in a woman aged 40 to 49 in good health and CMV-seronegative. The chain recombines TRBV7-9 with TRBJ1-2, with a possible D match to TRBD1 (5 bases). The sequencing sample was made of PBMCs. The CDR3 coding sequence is TGTGCCAGCAGCTATACGAGGGGACTGGTTGAAGGCTACACCTTC. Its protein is CASSYTRGLVEGYTF.